This T cell receptor (beta chain) was identified in a study of T cell responses to AZD1222 COVID-19 vaccine. Germline V gene sequence: CDR1 SGHVS, CDR2 FQNEAQ. Trimming left V 5 bases short and J 4 bases short, with 15 bases between. The CDR3 length is 15 residues. Profiling relied on immunoSEQ multiplex PCR, and the TCRdb table lists in-frame clones only, not all of them. The profile shows about 140,000 clones, approximately 90% of them singletons. The clonotype originates from an adult in good health. This rearrangement joins TRBV7-8 to TRBJ2-1, with D possibly TRBD2 on 5 matching bases. This material consisted of peripheral blood, taken on day 0 of AZD1222 vaccination. The DNA of the CDR3 is TGTGCCAGCAGCCGGACTCCAGACTCTTACAATGAGCAGTTCTTC. The encoded protein is CASSRTPDSYNEQFF.